The TCR beta chain described here comes from a study of blood T cell repertoires in COVID-19. For the study at large: The United States, Italy and Spain were the sources of the acute and convalescent COVID-19 samples. In each case, the material was cDNA or gDNA derived from T cells, B-cell-depleted T cells, or PBMCs.

The data were produced by immunoSEQ multiplex PCR, yet TCRdb's version contains in-frame clones alone and is incomplete. In the table there are roughly 500,000 clones, about nine tenths of which are singletons. V dropped 2 bases and J dropped 4; count of bases not matched to a gene: 8. Germline CDR1 and CDR2: MDHEN and SYDVKM. CDR3 length: 15 amino acids. Participant-reported clinical history was the basis for cohort assignment. The clonotype was recovered from a woman in her sixties or seventies who had recovered from COVID-19. Sample: PBMCs or T cells enriched from blood (not recorded which). The genes are TRBV28 and TRBJ2-7, with 7 positions matching TRBD1. The CDR3 region is CASSLIYRGPYEQYF. The CDR3 DNA reads TGTGCCAGCAGTTTAATATACAGGGGCCCGTACGAGCAGTACTTC. Full variable domain (rest looked up from reference TRBV28 and TRBJ2-7): DVKVTQSSRYLVKRTGEKVFLECVQDMDHENMFWYRQDPGLGLRLIYFSYDVKMKEKGDIPEGYSVSREKKERFSLILESASTNQTSMYLCASSLIYRGPYEQYFGPGTRLTVT.